This is a list of T cell receptor beta chains from one sample in a study of cytomegalovirus exposure and HLA in healthy donors. TCRdb's copy holds only in-frame clones and misses some; the assay was immunoSEQ multiplex PCR. Of 120,000 or so clones listed, around 75% were seen once; the top ten hold 3% to 4%. Input material: PBMCs. All receptors derive from a woman in her fifties or sixties in good health and CMV-seronegative. Both conserved end residues are part of each CDR3. The order of the fields is clone size, J gene, V gene, D gene, CDR3 DNA, CDR3 protein. The D gene is left open where the match is weak. Only some rows state a clone size, as once, few, many or a class for expanded clones.

>many|TRBJ2-2|TRBV6-5|TRBD2
TGTGCCAGCAGTTACGGGACTAGCGGGATCGGGGAGCTGTTTTTT
CASSYGTSGIGELFF
>NA|TRBJ2-2|TRBV12-5|TRBD1
TGTGCTAGTGGGCCCTCGACAGGGGCGAACACCGGGGAGCTGTTTTTT
CASGPSTGANTGELFF
>few|TRBJ1-1|TRBV6-5|NA
TGTGCCAGCAGAGTTACTCAGAACACTGAAGCTTTCTTT
CASRVTQNTEAFF
>NA|TRBJ2-7|TRBV4-2|NA
TGTGCCAGCAGCCAGACCGGGAGTATCTATGAGCAGTACTTC
CASSQTGSIYEQYF
>NA|TRBJ1-3|TRBV4-2|TRBD1
TGTGCCAGCAGCCAAGACTTCGGGGACAGCTCTGGAAACACCATATATTTT
CASSQDFGDSSGNTIYF
>once|TRBJ2-1|TRBV4-3|NA
TGCGCCAGCAGCCAAGACGGGAAAGGGGGAGATGAGCAGTTCTTC
CASSQDGKGGDEQFF
>few|TRBJ2-7|TRBV6-1|TRBD2
TGTGCCAGCAGTCCCCCGGGACTAGCGGCTTACGAGCAGTACTTC
CASSPPGLAAYEQYF
>NA|TRBJ1-1|TRBV23-1|NA
TGCGCCAGCAGTCAATCGTTAGGATACGGGACTGAAGCTTTCTTT
CASSQSLGYGTEAFF
>NA|TRBJ1-4|TRBV28|TRBD1
TGTGCCAGCAGTATGCACGGGACAGGGTATAATGAAAAACTGTTTTTT
CASSMHGTGYNEKLFF
>NA|TRBJ1-5|TRBV30|TRBD1
TGTGCCTGGAGGACGACAGGGGAACAGCCCCAGCATTTT
CAWRTTGEQPQHF